What follows are 5 T cell receptor beta chains derived from one specimen sequenced in a study of T cells after yellow fever vaccination. TCRdb reprocessed the 5' RACE reads with MiXCR, giving one entry per CDR3 protein. The sample lists just over 250,000 distinct CDR3 sequences, about 5.2% occurring once. The sample was CD4+ T cells sorted from PBMCs, taken on the day of the yellow fever booster vaccination. The receptors originated from a man younger than 30 who received the YFV17D yellow fever vaccine.

This clonotype was counted ten times or more. The genes are TRBV12-3 or TRBV12-4 and TRBJ2-3, with D tentatively TRBD1 (6 bases). The CDR3 covers 15 residues. Trimming took off 3 bases at V and 6 bases at J, with 16 bases between the two ends. CDR3 sequence: CASSFAGRGMDTQYF. The DNA of the CDR3 is TGTGCCAGCAGTTTCGCGGGCAGGGGTATGGATACGCAGTATTTT.

A few counts support this clonotype. V is TRBV3-1 and J is TRBJ2-5; 8 nucleotides match TRBD2. Germline-derived CDR1 and CDR2 are LGHDT and YNNKEL (reference sequence). J was trimmed by 3 bases and V by 2 bases; bases with no gene match: 2. There are 14 residues in the CDR3. CDR3 DNA: TGTGCCAGCAGCCAAAACGGGGGGGAAGAGACCCAGTACTTC. Amino acid sequence: CASSQNGGEETQYF.

V and J are TRBV4-2 and TRBJ1-2; D possibly corresponds to TRBD1 (5 bases). This CDR3 region has 14 residues. V gave up 1 base and J gave up 4 bases, with 10 bases separating them. Germline CDR1 is LGHNA and CDR2 is YNFKEQ. CDR3 DNA sequence: TGTGCCAGCAGCCAAGTACAGGAAGCCTATGGCTACACCTTC. This gives the protein CASSQVQEAYGYTF.

The chain links TRBV12-3 or TRBV12-4 to TRBJ2-3; maybe TRBD1 (5 bases). The CDR3 contains 15 residues. The V and J ends lost 3 bases and 6 bases respectively, with 16 bases between them. The CDR3 DNA reads TGTGCCAGCAGTTTGAGGTTAAGGGGCCCGGATACGCAGTATTTT. Translating gives CASSLRLRGPDTQYF.

This clonotype was detected a few times. The chain is built from TRBV18 and TRBJ1-1; D possibly corresponds to TRBD1 (6 bases). CDR1 KGHSH and CDR2 LQKENI come from the germline V gene. The V end was cut by 6 bases, the J end by 0 bases, with 17 bases between. The CDR3 has 16 residues. The CDR3 nucleotides read TGTGCCAGCTCCCCTACCGGGACACCTCTGAACACTGAAGCTTTCTTT. Its translation: CASSPTGTPLNTEAFF. Full variable domain (missing parts from reference TRBV18 and TRBJ1-1): NAGVMQNPRHLVRRRGQEARLRCSPMKGHSHVYWYRQLPEEGLKFMVYLQKENIIDESGMPKERFSAEFPKEGPSILRIQQVVRGDSAAYFCASSPTGTPLNTEAFFGQGTRLTVV.